The clone carrying this TCR beta chain was recorded at least ten times. No antigen is known for it. Patients were aged 18 to 65, had disease duration under 2 months, and had newly diagnosed hyperthyroidism. Exclusion criteria comprised uncontrolled infection, other autoimmune disease, pregnancy or lactation. There were TCR beta CDR3 regions amplified from RNA transcripts. Initially, a first-round RT-PCR of the TCR CDR3 employed the HTBI primer set. TCRdb independently ran MiXCR on the multiplex PCR reads; one entry per CDR3 protein. The sample holds 300,000 to 450,000 distinct CDR3 sequences; approximately 15% are singletons and the top ten take approximately 30%. CDR3 length equals 15 residues. The V segment lost 5 bases and the J segment 5 bases; nucleotides outside the gene matches: 8. The V gene's germline CDR1 is SGHRS and CDR2 YFSETQ. The sample originates from a study of T cells in Graves' hyperthyroidism and ophthalmopathy. Overall study results and limits: Appearing also in blood were most of the thyroid clonotypes expanded above 0.001. Researchers report that a 13 V-J model separated ophthalmopathy from stable hyperthyroidism.

The TCR comes from a woman aged 18-29 years with Graves' hyperthyroidism that later progressed to Graves' ophthalmopathy. The material sequenced was blood. V is TRBV5-1 and J is TRBJ2-1, with TRBD1 matching over 9 bases. Here the CDR3 reads CASRAGQGSDNEQFF. The CDR3 region has the DNA TGCGCCAGCAGGGCCGGACAGGGGTCGGACAATGAGCAGTTCTTC.